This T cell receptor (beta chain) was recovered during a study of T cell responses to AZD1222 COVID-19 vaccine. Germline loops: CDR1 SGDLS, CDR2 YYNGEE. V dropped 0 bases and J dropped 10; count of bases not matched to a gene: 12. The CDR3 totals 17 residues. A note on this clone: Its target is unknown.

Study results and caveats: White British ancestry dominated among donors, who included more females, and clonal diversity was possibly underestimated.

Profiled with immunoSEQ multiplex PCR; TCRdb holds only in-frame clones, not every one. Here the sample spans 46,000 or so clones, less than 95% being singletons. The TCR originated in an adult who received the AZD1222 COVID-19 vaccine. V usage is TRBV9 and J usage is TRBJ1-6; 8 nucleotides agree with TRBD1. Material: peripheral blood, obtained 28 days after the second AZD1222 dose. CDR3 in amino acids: CASSVATRQGLGSPLHF. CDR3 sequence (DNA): TGTGCCAGCAGCGTAGCGACGCGACAGGGGCTTGGGTCACCCCTCCACTTT.